The clone carrying this TCR beta chain was found once. This record belongs to a study of T cell changes during pregnancy in multiple sclerosis. TCRdb's copy holds only in-frame clones and misses some; the assay was immunoSEQ multiplex PCR. The data contain 45,000 or so clones, roughly 96% of them singletons. This material consisted of peripheral blood, taken in the second trimester of pregnancy. The origin of this receptor is a female donor with multiple sclerosis, enrolled in a pregnancy study.

CDR3 sequence: CASTERAGGADTQYF. CDR3 DNA: TGTGCCAGCACCGAGCGGGCGGGGGGTGCAGATACGCAGTATTTT. The V call is TRBV7-3, the J call TRBJ2-3; TRBD2 aligns across 8 bases. The CDR3 has 15 residues. The ends lost 7 bases at V and 4 bases at J; junction bases unmatched: 10. Germline CDR1 and CDR2: SGHTA and FQGTGA.